Each of the 2 T cell receptor beta chains below was sequenced from the same sample in a study. TCRdb used MiXCR to reprocess the 5' RACE reads, holding one entry per CDR3 protein. The sample has about 41,000 distinct CDR3 sequences; just under 30% are singletons. Sequenced sample: memory CD4+ T cells sorted from a lymph node. Subset of the sample: memory CD4+ T cells, CD4+CD45RO+CD25-. These receptors were taken from a female donor with breast cancer.

This clonotype was detected a few times. The chain links TRBV2 to TRBJ2-7, with TRBD1 identical over 8 bases. Germline lookup yields CDR1 SNHLY and CDR2 FYNNEI. The CDR3 has 15 amino acids. With V trimmed by 6 bases and J by 2 bases, 9 bases remained unmatched. CDR3 amino acids: CASSVKSGQAYEQYF. CDR3 DNA sequence: TGTGCCAGCAGCGTAAAATCGGGACAGGCCTACGAGCAGTACTTC.

This clonotype has ten or more counts. This rearrangement joins TRBV27 to TRBJ2-1, with 8 bases fitting TRBD2. This CDR3 region has 15 residues. The germline V gene encodes CDR1 MNHEY and CDR2 SMNVEV (reference sequence). Unmatched junction bases numbered 13, after V lost 8 bases and J lost 7 bases. The CDR3 reads CASGRNRGGGNEQFF. The CDR3 DNA reads TGTGCCAGCGGTAGAAATCGGGGGGGCGGGAATGAGCAGTTCTTC.